This entry features one T cell receptor (beta chain) sequence. This specimen belongs to a study of blood T cell repertoires in COVID-19. CDR1 and CDR2 from the germline V gene are MNHEY and SMNVEV (reference sequence). With 2 bases removed from V and 5 bases from J, the gap between germline ends came to 16 bases. This CDR3 is 17 amino acids long. Sequenced by immunoSEQ multiplex PCR; TCRdb stores in-frame clones only, minus some. The sample includes hundreds of thousands of clones, 85% of them seen just once. V is TRBV27 and J is TRBJ1-6; D is perhaps TRBD1 (6 bases). This TCR was recovered from a woman in her forties or fifties who had recovered from COVID-19. The material sequenced was PBMCs or T cells enriched from blood (not recorded which). The CDR3 sequence: CASSLANSGHHNSPLHF. CDR3 sequence (DNA): TGTGCCAGCAGTTTAGCAAACTCGGGACACCATAATTCACCCCTCCACTTT.